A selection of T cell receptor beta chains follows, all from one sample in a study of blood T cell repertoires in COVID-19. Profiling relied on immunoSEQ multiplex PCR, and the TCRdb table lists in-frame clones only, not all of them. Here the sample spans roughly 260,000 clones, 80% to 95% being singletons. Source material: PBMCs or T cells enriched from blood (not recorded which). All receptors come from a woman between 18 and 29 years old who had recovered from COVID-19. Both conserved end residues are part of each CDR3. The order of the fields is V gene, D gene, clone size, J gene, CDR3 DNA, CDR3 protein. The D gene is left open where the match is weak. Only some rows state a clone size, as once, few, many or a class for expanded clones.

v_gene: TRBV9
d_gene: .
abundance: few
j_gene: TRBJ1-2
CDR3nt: TGTGCCAGCACCCCCACGCCGACCCAATTACTCGGAGGATCTGGCTACACCTTC
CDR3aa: CASTPTPTQLLGGSGYTF

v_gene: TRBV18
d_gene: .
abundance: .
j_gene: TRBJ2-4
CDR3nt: TGTGCCAGCTCACCCCGACAGATACCATCCAAAAACATTCAGTACTTC
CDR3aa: CASSPRQIPSKNIQYF

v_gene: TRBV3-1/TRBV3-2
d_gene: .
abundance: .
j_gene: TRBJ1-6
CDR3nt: TGTGCCAGCAGGGGGCCCTATAATTCACCCCTCCACTTT
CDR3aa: CASRGPYNSPLHF

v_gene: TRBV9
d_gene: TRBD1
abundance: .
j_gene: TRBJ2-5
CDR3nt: TGTGCCAGCAGCGTAGCCCAGACAGGGGGTGGAGAGACCCAGTACTTC
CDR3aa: CASSVAQTGGGETQYF

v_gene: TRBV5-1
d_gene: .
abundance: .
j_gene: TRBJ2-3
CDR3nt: TGCGCCAGCAGCTTCGGACAAAGCACAGATACGCAGTATTTT
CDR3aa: CASSFGQSTDTQYF

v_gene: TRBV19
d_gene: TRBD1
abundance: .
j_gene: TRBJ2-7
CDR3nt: TGTGCCAGTAGACAGGGGACAGGGAACTACGAGCAGTACTTC
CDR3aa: CASRQGTGNYEQYF

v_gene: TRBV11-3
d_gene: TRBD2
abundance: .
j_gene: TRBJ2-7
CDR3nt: TGTGCCAGCAGCTTAGACCCGAGACTAGCGCCGACCTACGAGCAGTACTTC
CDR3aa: CASSLDPRLAPTYEQYF

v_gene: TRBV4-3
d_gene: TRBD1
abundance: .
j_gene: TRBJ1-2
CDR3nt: TGCGCCAGCAGCCAAGGCATTTGGACAGGGGGTGGCTACACCTTC
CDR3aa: CASSQGIWTGGGYTF

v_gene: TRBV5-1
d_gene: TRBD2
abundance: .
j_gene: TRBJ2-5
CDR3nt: TGCGCCAGCAGCGCCCGGACTAGCGGGAGAGGAGAGACCCAGTACTTC
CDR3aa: CASSARTSGRGETQYF

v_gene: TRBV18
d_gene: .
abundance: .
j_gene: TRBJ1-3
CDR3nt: TGTGCCAGCTCACCACCGCGGGGCGGCGCCTCTGGAAACACCATATATTTT
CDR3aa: CASSPPRGGASGNTIYF

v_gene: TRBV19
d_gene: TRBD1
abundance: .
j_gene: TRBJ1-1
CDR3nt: TGTGCCAGTGGTGGACAGGCCGGGGGCACTGAAGCTTTCTTT
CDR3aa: CASGGQAGGTEAFF

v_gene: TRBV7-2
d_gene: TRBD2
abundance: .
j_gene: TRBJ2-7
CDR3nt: TGTGCCAGCAGCTGGTCTAGCGGGGGGTCTAAGTCCTACGAGCAGTACTTC
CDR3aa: CASSWSSGGSKSYEQYF

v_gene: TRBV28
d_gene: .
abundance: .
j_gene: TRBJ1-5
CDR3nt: TGTGCCAGCACACAACAGGGAGGGTATCAGCCCCAGCATTTT
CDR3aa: CASTQQGGYQPQHF

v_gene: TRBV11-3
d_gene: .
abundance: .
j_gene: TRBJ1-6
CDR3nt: TGTGCCAGCAGCTTGGTCCGGGAAAATTCACCCCTCCACTTT
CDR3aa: CASSLVRENSPLHF

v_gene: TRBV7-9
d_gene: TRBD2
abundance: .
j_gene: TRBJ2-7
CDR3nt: TGTGCCAGCAGCTCCTCCCGGACTAGCACACTCTACGAGCAGTACTTC
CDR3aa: CASSSSRTSTLYEQYF

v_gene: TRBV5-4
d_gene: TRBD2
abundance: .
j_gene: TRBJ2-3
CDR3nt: TGTGCCAGCAGCGCAAGGACTAGCGTTAGCACAGATACGCAGTATTTT
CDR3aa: CASSARTSVSTDTQYF

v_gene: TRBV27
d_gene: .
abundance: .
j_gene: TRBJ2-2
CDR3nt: TGTGCCAGCGGGCACTCCTCTAGCGCCGGGGAGCTGTTTTTT
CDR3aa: CASGHSSSAGELFF

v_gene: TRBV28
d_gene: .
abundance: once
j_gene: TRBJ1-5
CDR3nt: TGTGCCAGCAGGGGACACAAGGGGTTCAATCAGCCCCAGCATTTT
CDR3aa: CASRGHKGFNQPQHF

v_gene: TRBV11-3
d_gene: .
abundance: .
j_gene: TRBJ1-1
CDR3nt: TGTGCCAGCAGCTTAGATAGGCTGGACCGGGGTTACTTT
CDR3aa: CASSLDRLDRGYF

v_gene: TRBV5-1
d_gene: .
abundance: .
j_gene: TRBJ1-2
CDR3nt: TGCGCCAGCAGCTTGGGTCAGGGTCTCGGCTACACCTTC
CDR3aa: CASSLGQGLGYTF

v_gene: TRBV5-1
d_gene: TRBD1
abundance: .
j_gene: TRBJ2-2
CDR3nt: TGCGCCAGCAGCTTAAGGACAGGGGTAGGCACCGGGGAGCTGTTTTTT
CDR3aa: CASSLRTGVGTGELFF

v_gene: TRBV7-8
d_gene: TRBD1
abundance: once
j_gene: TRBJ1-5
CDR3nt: TGTGCCAGCAGCTTAGATACAGGGGCGAATCAGCCCCAGCATTTT
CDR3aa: CASSLDTGANQPQHF

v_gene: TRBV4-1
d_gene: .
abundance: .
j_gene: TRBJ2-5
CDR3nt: TGCGCCAGCAGCCCGAACATAAACCAAGAGACCCAGTACTTC
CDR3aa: CASSPNINQETQYF

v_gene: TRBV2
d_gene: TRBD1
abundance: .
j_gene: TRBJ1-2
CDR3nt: TGTGCCAGCAGGGACACAGGGGGCCCCGTGTATGGCTACACCTTC
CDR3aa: CASRDTGGPVYGYTF

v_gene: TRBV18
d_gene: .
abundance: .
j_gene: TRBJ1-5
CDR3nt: TGTGCCAGCTCACCCTCCAGGGAGGACCAGCCCCAGCATTTT
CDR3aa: CASSPSREDQPQHF

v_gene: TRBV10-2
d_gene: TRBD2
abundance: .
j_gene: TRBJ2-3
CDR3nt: TGCGCCAGCAGTGAGTCCTCTCTAGCGGGGGGCACAGATACGCAGTATTTT
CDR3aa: CASSESSLAGGTDTQYF

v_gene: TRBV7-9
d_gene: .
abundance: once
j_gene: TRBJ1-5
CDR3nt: TGTGCCAGCAGCTTAGGGCCCGGGGTTGGCAATCAGCCCCAGCATTTT
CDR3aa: CASSLGPGVGNQPQHF

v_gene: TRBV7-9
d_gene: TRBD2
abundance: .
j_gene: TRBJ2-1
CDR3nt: TGTGCCAGCAGCCCAACTAGCGGATACTCCTACAATGAGCAGTTCTTC
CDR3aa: CASSPTSGYSYNEQFF

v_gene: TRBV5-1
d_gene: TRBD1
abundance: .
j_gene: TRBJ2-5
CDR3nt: TGCGCCAGCAGCTCCGGGACAGGGTCACAAGAGACCCAGTACTTC
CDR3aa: CASSSGTGSQETQYF

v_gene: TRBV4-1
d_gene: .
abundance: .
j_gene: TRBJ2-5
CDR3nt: TGCGCCAGCAGCCGGACCTCAGGGGCTTCCGGAGAGACCCAGTACTTC
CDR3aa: CASSRTSGASGETQYF

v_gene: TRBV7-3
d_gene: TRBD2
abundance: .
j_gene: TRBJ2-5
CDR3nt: TGTGCCAGCAGCTTGGGACTAGCGGGAGGGCCCGGGATAAGGAAAGAGACCCAGTACTTC
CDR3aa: CASSLGLAGGPGIRKETQYF

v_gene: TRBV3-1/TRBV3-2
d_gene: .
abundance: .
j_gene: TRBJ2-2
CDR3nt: TGTGCCAGCAGCAAGGGGTCGTATTATAACACCGGGGAGCTGTTTTTT
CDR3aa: CASSKGSYYNTGELFF

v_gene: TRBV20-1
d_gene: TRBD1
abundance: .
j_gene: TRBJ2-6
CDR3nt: TGCAGTGCTAGTGGGACAGGGTCTTCTGGGGCCAACGTCCTGACTTTC
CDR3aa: CSASGTGSSGANVLTF

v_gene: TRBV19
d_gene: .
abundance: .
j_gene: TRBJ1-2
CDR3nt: TGTGCCAGTAGTGATCAGGGAGGCGGAGGCTACACCTTC
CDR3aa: CASSDQGGGGYTF

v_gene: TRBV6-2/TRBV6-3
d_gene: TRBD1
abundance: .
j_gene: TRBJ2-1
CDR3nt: TGTGCCAGCAGCCTCAGGGGGCCAGCCTACAATGAGCAGTTCTTC
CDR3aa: CASSLRGPAYNEQFF

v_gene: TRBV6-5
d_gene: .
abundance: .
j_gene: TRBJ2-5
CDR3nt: TGTGCCAGCAGCCCGGATTTAGGCGGGGAGACCCAGTACTTC
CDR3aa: CASSPDLGGETQYF

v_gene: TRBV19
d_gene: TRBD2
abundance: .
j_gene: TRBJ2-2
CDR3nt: TGTGCCAGTAGTATTGTAGCGGGGAGGCCCACCGGGGAGCTGTTTTTT
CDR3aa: CASSIVAGRPTGELFF

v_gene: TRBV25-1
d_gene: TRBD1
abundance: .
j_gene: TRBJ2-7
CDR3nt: TGTGCCAGCAGTGCCCGGGACAGACCTACCTACGAGCAGTACTTC
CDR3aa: CASSARDRPTYEQYF

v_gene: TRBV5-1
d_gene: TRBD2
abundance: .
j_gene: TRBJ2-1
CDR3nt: TGCGCCAGCAGCTTGCTAGCGGGAGGGCCCGCTCCGAATGAGCAGTTCTTC
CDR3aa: CASSLLAGGPAPNEQFF

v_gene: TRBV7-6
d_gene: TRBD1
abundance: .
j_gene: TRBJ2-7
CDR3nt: TGTGCCAGCAGCTTAGACAGGGGGCACTCCTACGAGCAGTACTTC
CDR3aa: CASSLDRGHSYEQYF

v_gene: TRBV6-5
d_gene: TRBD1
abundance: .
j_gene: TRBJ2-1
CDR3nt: TGTGCCAGCATCAAGTCAGGGGGCGCCTACAATGAGCAGTTCTTC
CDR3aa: CASIKSGGAYNEQFF

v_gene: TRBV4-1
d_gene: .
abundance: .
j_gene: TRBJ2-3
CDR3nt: TGCGCCAGCAGCCATCAGAATACAGATACGCAGTATTTT
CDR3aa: CASSHQNTDTQYF

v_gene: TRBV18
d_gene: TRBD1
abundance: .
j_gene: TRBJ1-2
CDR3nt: TGTGCCAGCTCACAGACAGGGGGAGATTTCTATGGCTACACCTTC
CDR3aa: CASSQTGGDFYGYTF

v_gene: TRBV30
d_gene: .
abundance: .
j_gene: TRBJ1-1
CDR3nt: TGTGCCTGGAGCGCCCCGAGGCCCGAAATGACTGAAGCTTTCTTT
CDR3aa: CAWSAPRPEMTEAFF